Listed below are T cell receptor beta chains from one sample, sequenced in a study of blood T cell repertoires in COVID-19. Some clones are missing from TCRdb's copy, which holds only in-frame ones; the method was immunoSEQ multiplex PCR. This table holds 110,000 or so clones, approximately 80% found once. The specimen was peripheral blood. The receptors were sampled from a woman of 80 years or more with acute or convalescent COVID-19. CDR3s include the opening cysteine and the closing phenylalanine or tryptophan. D genes are given only for firm matches.

v_call,j_call,d_call,cdr3_aa,cdr3_nt
TRBV5-4,TRBJ2-7,.,CASSLSDRSYEQYF,TGTGCCAGCAGCTTAAGTGACAGATCCTACGAGCAGTACTTC
TRBV29-1,TRBJ1-1,TRBD1,CSVGGTGITEAFF,TGCAGCGTTGGAGGGACAGGGATCACTGAAGCTTTCTTT
TRBV3-1/TRBV3-2,TRBJ1-2,.,CASSQGGTNYGYTF,TGTGCCAGCAGCCAAGGCGGGACCAACTATGGCTACACCTTC
TRBV5-8,TRBJ2-5,TRBD1,CASSPGQGKETQYF,TGTGCCAGCAGTCCGGGACAGGGGAAGGAGACCCAGTACTTC
TRBV27,TRBJ1-2,.,CASSTAGGWAGYTF,TGTGCCAGCAGTACCGCCGGGGGTTGGGCTGGCTACACCTTC
TRBV4-1,TRBJ2-7,TRBD2,CASSQEGGRPVEQYF,TGCGCCAGCAGCCAAGAGGGCGGGAGACCTGTCGAGCAGTACTTC
TRBV6-2/TRBV6-3,TRBJ1-5,.,CASSYSGTINQPQHF,TGTGCCAGCAGTTATAGCGGGACAATTAATCAGCCCCAGCATTTT
TRBV7-9,TRBJ1-1,.,CASSSQGSPEAFF,TGTGCCAGCAGCTCACAGGGAAGTCCTGAAGCTTTCTTT
TRBV7-2,TRBJ2-5,.,CASSLVAQETQYF,TGTGCCAGCAGCTTAGTGGCCCAAGAGACCCAGTACTTC
TRBV24-1,TRBJ1-1,.,CATSDPGLVGAFF,TGTGCCACCAGTGATCCAGGACTGGTTGGAGCTTTCTTT
TRBV2,TRBJ2-1,TRBD2,CASSTTSGTYNEQFF,TGTGCCAGCAGCACGACTAGCGGTACCTACAATGAGCAGTTCTTC
TRBV19,TRBJ1-1,.,CASKQVNTEAFF,TGTGCCAGCAAACAGGTGAACACTGAAGCTTTCTTT
TRBV7-2,TRBJ2-1,.,CASSLALGSGTGNEQFF,TGTGCCAGCAGCTTAGCGCTAGGGAGCGGAACGGGAAATGAGCAGTTCTTC